Included here is one TCR beta chain sequence, with context. As yet, its antigen is unknown. CDR1 is SEHNR, CDR2 FQNEAQ, per germline (reference sequence). The CDR3 covers 15 residues. This record belongs to a study of T cells expressing NK-cell markers. As the method of synthesis, 5'RACE template switching with UMIs yielded TCR beta cDNA. Each CDR3 protein gets one entry in TCRdb, which reprocessed the 5' RACE reads and gives no DNA. The sample yields approximately 380,000 distinct CDR3 sequences, of which the top ten take up roughly 5.5%. Notes on the study in general: Expanded NKG2C+ T cell clones were not confirmed as HCMV-specific. The study found dominant NKG2C+ clonotypes at roughly 1.0-7.5% of CD8+ T cells in roughly six donors. The CD3+CD56-NKG2C+ fraction of several donors was also led by these clonotypes.

The sequenced sample consisted of blood T cells: a sorted CD56 or NKG2C T cell subset, CD4+ or CD8+ T cells, or bulk PBMC T cells (not recorded which). The clonotype originates from a man between 18 and 69 years old in good health. V usage is TRBV7-9 and J usage is TRBJ2-3; absent DNA, TCRdb's TRBD2 call cannot be checked. CDR3 protein: CASGTSGGVADTQYF.